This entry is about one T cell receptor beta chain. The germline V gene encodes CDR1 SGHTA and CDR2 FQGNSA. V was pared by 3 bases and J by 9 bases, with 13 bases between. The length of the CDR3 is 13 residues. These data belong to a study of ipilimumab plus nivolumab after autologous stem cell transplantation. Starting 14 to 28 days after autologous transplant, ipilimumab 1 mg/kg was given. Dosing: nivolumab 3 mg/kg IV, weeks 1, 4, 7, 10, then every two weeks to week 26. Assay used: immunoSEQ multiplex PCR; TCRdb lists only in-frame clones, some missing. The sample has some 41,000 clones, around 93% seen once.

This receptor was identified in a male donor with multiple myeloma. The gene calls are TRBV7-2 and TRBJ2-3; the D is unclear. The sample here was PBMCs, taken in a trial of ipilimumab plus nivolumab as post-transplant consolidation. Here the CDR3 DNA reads TGTGCCAGCAGCTTCCCGTTTACATTAACGCAGTATTTT. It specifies CASSFPFTLTQYF.